This TCR beta chain came from a study of monozygotic twins with inflammatory bowel disease. Blood, 2.5 ml, was drawn per donor. A note on this clonotype: Its antigen is still unknown.

Study findings and constraints: Fewer shared clonotypes with others were found in IBD patients than in healthy twins, especially with disease activity. Neither one strong signal nor one clonotype associated with IBD was supported.

TCRdb re-called the 5' RACE reads, yielding one record per CDR3 amino acid sequence without DNA. The sample has 190,000 or so distinct CDR3 sequences. The CDR3 is made up of 13 amino acids. Germline V gives CDR1 SGHTA, CDR2 FQGNSA. J is TRBJ2-3 and V is TRBV7-2; absent DNA, TCRdb's TRBD1 call cannot be checked. Input material: blood. This sequence originates from a human donor with ulcerative colitis or Crohn's disease, or a healthy co-twin of an affected twin (not recorded which). The CDR3: CASSYRPTDTQYF.